One T cell receptor (beta chain) is described in this entry. Its antigen is still unknown. These donors were members of the roughly 120-subject validation cohort, a group separate from the approximately 670-subject first cohort. The data stem from a study of cytomegalovirus exposure and HLA in healthy donors. General study points: Reports showed the classifier diagnosing cytomegalovirus status with high specificity and sensitivity.

Trimming removed 2 bases at V and 9 bases at J, with 23 bases between. In germline, CDR1 is MDHEN, CDR2 SYDVKM. This CDR3 has 17 residues. Some clones are missing from TCRdb's copy, which holds only in-frame ones; the method was immunoSEQ multiplex PCR. The sample comprises about 110,000 clones, 95% of which are singletons, and 0.67% rests with the top ten. This sequence was found in a woman between 18 and 30 years old in good health and CMV-seronegative. The rearrangement joins TRBV28 to TRBJ2-1; weak D call: TRBD2 (7 bases). The sample was PBMCs. Here the CDR3 reads CASSLLRGGAFSSEQFF. The DNA of the CDR3 is TGTGCCAGCAGTTTACTGAGGGGGGGCGCTTTTAGCAGTGAGCAGTTCTTC. Based on the CDR3 plus reference TRBV28 and TRBJ2-1, the full variable domain is DVKVTQSSRYLVKRTGEKVFLECVQDMDHENMFWYRQDPGLGLRLIYFSYDVKMKEKGDIPEGYSVSREKKERFSLILESASTNQTSMYLCASSLLRGGAFSSEQFFGPGTRLTVL.